Below, 19 T cell receptor beta chains from the same sample are listed, as sequenced in a study of control samples from healthy donors and cancer patients. Data came from immunoSEQ multiplex PCR; TCRdb stores just in-frame clones and leaves some out. The table for this sample gives fewer than 250,000 clones. Sequencing was carried out using blood. The receptors stem from a woman aged 30 to 39 in good health.

V and J are TRBV19 and TRBJ1-4, with D possibly matching TRBD1 (6 bases). The CDR3 runs 16 residues. The germline CDR1 and CDR2 sequences are LNHDA and SQIVND (reference sequence). Trimming took 3 bases from V and 0 from J, leaving 11 bases between them. CDR3 sequence reads: CASSITGTATNEKLFF. Here the CDR3 DNA reads TGTGCCAGTAGTATTACAGGGACTGCAACTAATGAAAAACTGTTTTTT.

The V gene is TRBV4-2, the J gene TRBJ2-7, with TRBD2 matching 10 bases. The J segment lost 0 bases and the V segment lost 0 bases, leaving 8 bases of the junction unmatched. Germline assignment: CDR1 LGHNA and CDR2 YNFKEQ. This CDR3 has 18 residues. CDR3 sequence (DNA): TGTGCCAGCAGCCAAGATCTAGCGGGGGTTTCTCCCTCCTACGAGCAGTACTTC. Its protein is CASSQDLAGVSPSYEQYF.

Details on this clone: Germline and junction disagree at one end, which may indicate a read error. The V call is TRBV6-1, the J call TRBJ2-7; tentative D call: TRBD1 (6 bases). The CDR3 runs 14 residues. Germline V lookup: CDR1 MNHNS, CDR2 SASEGT. CDR3 residues: CASTEGQGTKRQYF. CDR3 DNA: TGTGCCAGCACTGAAGGGCAGGGGACCAAGAGGCAGTACTTC.

The J gene is TRBJ1-6, the V gene TRBV21-1; the table's D call of TRBD1 was not tested on the DNA. TRBV21-1 is described as a pseudogene. CDR3 length equals 16 residues. CDR3 loop: CASRKGSGQGNSPLHF. CDR3 nucleotide sequence: TGTGCCAGCAGAAAGGGGTCGGGACAGGGTAATTCACCCCTCCACTTT.

The V gene is TRBV27, the J gene TRBJ2-6; D ambiguous. The germline CDR1 and CDR2 sequences are MNHEY and SMNVEV (reference sequence). There are 13 residues in the CDR3. Trimming took 2 bases from V and 2 from J, leaving 1 base between them. CDR3 coding DNA: TGTGCCAGCAGTTTAACTGGGGCCAACGTCCTGACTTTC. It encodes CASSLTGANVLTF.

J is TRBJ2-7 and V is TRBV5-5; unclear D gene. Trimming stripped 0 bases from V and 0 bases from J, with 7 bases between. Per germline, CDR1 SGHKS and CDR2 YYEKEE (reference sequence). This CDR3 is 14 amino acids long. CDR3 residues: CASSLGSSSYEQYF. The CDR3 nucleotides are TGTGCCAGCAGCTTGGGCAGCAGCTCCTACGAGCAGTACTTC.

The gene calls are TRBV27 and TRBJ2-2; D perhaps matches TRBD1 (6 bases). This CDR3 is 15 amino acids long. Deletions cut 2 bases from V and 0 bases from J, with 7 bases between. CDR1 and CDR2 (germline): MNHEY, SMNVEV (reference sequence). In nucleotides, the CDR3 is TGTGCCAGCAGTTTACGACAGGCGAACACCGGGGAGCTGTTTTTT. Protein sequence: CASSLRQANTGELFF.

This chain connects TRBV28 to TRBJ2-7, with 9 bases identical to TRBD2. In germline, CDR1 is MDHEN, CDR2 SYDVKM. The length of the CDR3 is 12 residues. The V segment lost 10 bases and the J segment 8 bases; nucleotides outside the gene matches: 9. Here the CDR3 reads CATDGLARKQYF. The CDR3 nucleotides read TGTGCCACCGATGGACTAGCGAGGAAGCAGTACTTC.

The rearrangement joins TRBV28 to TRBJ1-1; D is unclear. V shed 2 bases and J shed 11 bases, with 18 bases lying between them. Per the germline V gene, CDR1 is MDHEN and CDR2 is SYDVKM. The CDR3 runs 14 residues. The CDR3 is CASSLQLGRMWAFF. CDR3 in DNA: TGTGCCAGCAGTTTACAGCTAGGCAGAATGTGGGCTTTCTTT.

The rearrangement links TRBV18 to TRBJ1-5; 9 bases line up with TRBD1. With 3 bases clipped from V and 4 bases from J, the junction kept 10 bases outside the gene matches. The length of the CDR3 is 17 residues. Germline CDR1 KGHSH, CDR2 LQKENI. Here the CDR3 reads CASSPGYMTGGNQPQHF. The CDR3 DNA is TGTGCCAGCTCACCGGGTTACATGACAGGGGGTAATCAGCCCCAGCATTTT.

The chain has TRBV28 and TRBJ1-6; D unclear. The germline gives CDR1 MDHEN, CDR2 SYDVKM. CDR3 length: 16 residues. V was clipped by 6 bases and J by 5 bases, with 17 bases between them. CDR3 nucleotide sequence: TGTGCCAGCAGCACCACCGGACGGGGAAATAATTCACCCCTCCACTTT. Amino acids: CASSTTGRGNNSPLHF.

V is TRBV28 and J is TRBJ2-3, with TRBD2 matching over 16 bases. Germline V lookup: CDR1 MDHEN, CDR2 SYDVKM. The CDR3 spans 15 residues. J was trimmed by 12 bases and V by 3 bases; bases with no gene match: 6. This CDR3 is CASSFSGTSGGEQYF. The CDR3 nucleotides read TGTGCCAGCAGTTTTTCCGGGACTAGCGGGGGGGAACAGTATTTT.

The J gene is TRBJ1-2, the V gene TRBV7-2; no clear D gene. This CDR3 has 13 amino acids. The germline V gene has CDR1 SGHTA and CDR2 FQGNSA. Deletions cut 2 bases from V and 3 bases from J, with 7 bases between. CDR3 nucleotide sequence: TGTGCCAGCAGCTTAACAGTCGACTATGGCTACACCTTC. The encoded protein is CASSLTVDYGYTF.

The V gene is TRBV14, the J gene TRBJ2-7, with 10 bases identical to TRBD1. The CDR3 has 14 residues. V lost 3 bases to trimming and J lost 3 bases; unmatched junction nucleotides: 2. Germline V gene sequence: CDR1 SGHDN, CDR2 FVKESK. CDR3: CASSHWDRGYEQYF. In DNA form, the CDR3 reads TGTGCCAGCAGCCATTGGGACAGGGGCTACGAGCAGTACTTC.

The rearrangement uses TRBV15 and TRBJ1-1; D gene unclear. The CDR3 totals 12 residues. The germline V gene has CDR1 LNHNV and CDR2 YYDKDF (reference sequence). Between the trimmed V and J ends, which lost 4 bases and 1 base, there was a span of 4 bases. The CDR3 sequence is CATSIPNTEAFF. The CDR3 bases are TGTGCCACCAGCATCCCGAACACTGAAGCTTTCTTT.

The CDR3, as DNA: TGTGCCATCAGTGAATTGGACCTGAACACTGAAGCTTTCTTT. Residues: CAISELDLNTEAFF. The rearrangement joins TRBV10-3 to TRBJ1-1; D unresolved. V was shortened by 3 bases and J by 0 bases, with 8 bases between the two germline ends. The CDR3 runs to 14 residues. CDR1 and CDR2 (germline): ENHRY, SYGVKD.

The genes are TRBV19 and TRBJ2-7, with D possibly being TRBD1 (6 bases). Trimming shortened V by 5 bases and J by 0 bases, and 8 bases separated the two germline ends. Germline V gene data show CDR1 as LNHDA and CDR2 as SQIVND (reference sequence). This CDR3 comprises 13 residues. The DNA for the CDR3 is TGTGCCAGTAGTCGACAGGCCTCCTACGAGCAGTACTTC. Amino acid sequence: CASSRQASYEQYF.

This rearrangement joins TRBV3-1 (or the pseudogene TRBV3-2) to TRBJ2-5; TRBD2 is a possible D gene (5 bases). Between the trimmed V and J ends, which lost 0 bases and 5 bases, there was a span of 13 bases. CDR1 LGHDT and CDR2 YNNKEL come from the germline V gene (reference sequence). This CDR3 is 15 amino acids long. CDR3 residues: CASSQEVLPGETQYF. CDR3 DNA sequence: TGTGCCAGCAGCCAAGAAGTGCTGCCGGGGGAGACCCAGTACTTC.

V usage is TRBV5-4 and J usage is TRBJ2-7; 9 positions match TRBD1. Germline trimming cut 4 bases from V and 4 bases from J; bases unmatched to any gene: 6. CDR3 size: 14 residues. Per germline, CDR1 SGHNT and CDR2 YYREEE (reference sequence). The DNA of the CDR3 is TGTGCCAGCAGCGACAGGGGGGTGGATTACGAGCAGTACTTC. It encodes CASSDRGVDYEQYF.